The 24 T cell receptor beta chains in this list originate from one sample, sequenced in a study of beta chain features in type 1 diabetes (dated by TCRdb to about 2018). Libraries came from the immunoSEQ multiplex PCR assay. All of the isolated RNA was reverse transcribed with the High Capacity cDNA Reverse Transcription Kit, so expressed TCRB transcripts were sequenced. This immuneACCESS table, as held by TCRdb, lists in-frame sequences with V and J called but not all clones. Of the missing ones, under half trace to an unresolved V gene in checked studies; the others have no known cause. This sample holds 150,000 to 200,000 clones; about 13% were observed only once. The top ten clones comprise approximately 0.62% of the sample. Input material: central memory CD4+ T cells from blood. Receptor source: a woman under 30 in good health.

CDR3 sequence (DNA): TGTGCCAGCAGCCAAGACTATCGGGGGGGTGCAACTAATGAAAAACTGTTTTTT. The encoded protein is CASSQDYRGGATNEKLFF. V and J are TRBV4-2 and TRBJ1-4; the D gene is possibly TRBD1 (5 bases). V was cut by 0 bases and J by 0 bases, with 14 bases left in between. The CDR3 has 18 residues. Germline CDR1 and CDR2: LGHNA and YNFKEQ.

This clone was seen only a few times. The chain links TRBV28 to TRBJ2-2; 10 positions agree with TRBD2. The germline gives CDR1 MDHEN, CDR2 SYDVKM. Unmatched junction bases numbered 14, after V lost 6 bases and J lost 7 bases. CDR3 length equals 17 residues. This chain's CDR3 is CASSPRLAGVRVGELFF. The CDR3 DNA follows: TGTGCCAGCAGCCCCCGGCTAGCGGGAGTTCGGGTCGGGGAGCTGTTTTTT.

This clone was detected a few times. This CDR3 is also generated by other DNA sequences in the sample. The chain couples TRBV30 to TRBJ1-5; D might be TRBD1 (6 bases). This CDR3 has 13 amino acids. Trimming cost V 3 bases and J 3 bases, with 9 bases left between them. The germline CDR1 and CDR2 sequences are GTSNPN and SVGIG (reference sequence). CDR3 sequence (DNA): TGTGCCTGGAGCAGGGACACCAATCAGCCCCAGCATTTT. The encoded protein is CAWSRDTNQPQHF.

This chain joins TRBV5-1 and TRBJ2-1, with 7 bases that match TRBD1. Germline V gene sequence: CDR1 SGHRS, CDR2 YFSETQ. The V and J ends lost 4 bases and 2 bases, in that order; junction bases with no gene match: 3. This CDR3 spans 14 amino acids. The CDR3 DNA reads as TGCGCCAGCAGCGGCACAGGGGCCTACAATGAGCAGTTCTTC. Translating it yields CASSGTGAYNEQFF.

A single count supports this clone. The chain has TRBV5-1 and TRBJ1-4, with D tentatively TRBD1 (5 bases). CDR1 is SGHRS and CDR2 is YFSETQ in the germline V gene. This CDR3 is 15 amino acids long. Trimming pared 1 base from V and 4 bases from J, leaving 11 bases between. CDR3 sequence (DNA): TGCGCCAGCAGCTTGTTCGGGGGGGATAATGAAAAACTGTTTTTT. Protein product: CASSLFGGDNEKLFF.

This sequence joins TRBV5-1 and TRBJ2-1; D perhaps matches TRBD1 (5 bases). The CDR3 spans 17 residues. V was cut by 0 bases and J by 5 bases, with 18 bases left in between. Germline V lookup: CDR1 SGHRS, CDR2 YFSETQ. CDR3 DNA: TGCGCCAGCAGCTTGGGTGGCAGGGTAAACCAAGACAATGAGCAGTTCTTC. It translates to CASSLGGRVNQDNEQFF.

The sample holds a few counts of this clone. The J gene is TRBJ2-1, the V gene TRBV28, with 9 bases aligning to TRBD1. Looked up from germline, CDR1 is MDHEN and CDR2 is SYDVKM. The ends lost 7 bases at V and 8 bases at J; junction bases unmatched: 12. This CDR3 is built from 15 residues. CDR3 sequence (DNA): TGTGCCAGCATGGGAACCGGGACAGGGAGCGATGAGCAGTTCTTC. It codes for CASMGTGTGSDEQFF. Together with reference TRBV28 and TRBJ2-1, the CDR3 gives the full variable domain: DVKVTQSSRYLVKRTGEKVFLECVQDMDHENMFWYRQDPGLGLRLIYFSYDVKMKEKGDIPEGYSVSREKKERFSLILESASTNQTSMYLCASMGTGTGSDEQFFGPGTRLTVL.

The chain recombines TRBV28 with TRBJ2-4, with 7 bases lining up with TRBD1. The CDR3 runs 14 residues. V dropped 6 bases and J dropped 6; count of bases not matched to a gene: 8. CDR1 and CDR2 from the germline V gene are MDHEN and SYDVKM. The CDR3 region has the DNA TGTGCCAGCAGCCAAGACAGGGTGCGAAACATTCAGTACTTC. This encodes CASSQDRVRNIQYF.

In this sample, this clone is medium-sized (0.01 to 0.1%). The genes are TRBV7-2 and TRBJ2-1; D perhaps matches TRBD2 (5 bases). V was clipped by 5 bases and J by 4 bases, with 9 bases between them. Per germline, CDR1 SGHTA and CDR2 FQGNSA. The CDR3 is 13 residues long. For the CDR3, the DNA is TGTGCCAGCAGCCGTCAGCGGTACAATGAGCAGTTCTTC. Protein sequence: CASSRQRYNEQFF.

This clone was picked up a small number of times. The V and J genes are TRBV27 and TRBJ2-1; TRBD2 aligns across 7 bases. The CDR3 runs 13 residues. V dropped 5 bases and J dropped 11; count of bases not matched to a gene: 9. Per germline, CDR1 MNHEY and CDR2 SMNVEV (reference sequence). CDR3 amino acids: CASSPGTNPKQFF. The DNA of the CDR3 is TGTGCCAGCAGTCCGGGGACTAACCCCAAGCAGTTCTTC.

In its sample, this clone was seen a few times. The chain combines TRBV11-2 with TRBJ1-2; 7 bases align to TRBD1. Germline V gives CDR1 SGHAT, CDR2 FQNNGV. Trimming at V came to 5 bases and at J to 3 bases, leaving 3 bases not matched to a gene. This CDR3 has 13 amino acids. The CDR3 here is CASSRGTDYGYTF. The CDR3 nucleotides are TGTGCCAGCAGCCGAGGGACAGACTATGGCTACACCTTC.

This clone was detected a few times. The genes are TRBV30 and TRBJ1-5; perhaps TRBD1 as D (5 bases). V dropped 3 bases and J dropped 7 bases, with 10 bases sitting between them. CDR3 length: 12 residues. Germline loops: CDR1 GTSNPN, CDR2 SVGIG (reference sequence). The CDR3 DNA is TGTGCCTGGAGCCTACGGGGGCAGCCCCAGCATTTT. It translates to CAWSLRGQPQHF.

This chain links TRBV10-1 with TRBJ2-7; D is perhaps TRBD1 (5 bases). The CDR3 loop spans 13 amino acids. The germline V gene has CDR1 WNHNN and CDR2 SYGVQD (reference sequence). V was shortened by 5 bases and J by 7 bases, with 15 bases between the two germline ends. CDR3 region: CASSIGALGEQYF. As DNA, the CDR3 is TGCGCCAGCAGTATTGGGGCCCTTGGGGAGCAGTACTTC.

The CDR3 DNA follows: TGCGCCAGCAGCCCAGGGGACAGGGAGAGTCCGCCCCAGCATTTT. The encoded protein is CASSPGDRESPPQHF. The rearrangement uses TRBV5-1 and TRBJ1-5; 9 bases agree with TRBD1. Per germline, CDR1 SGHRS and CDR2 YFSETQ. CDR3 length: 15 residues. Trimming at V came to 4 bases and at J to 9 bases, leaving 11 bases not matched to a gene.

This clone was counted between two and nine times. V gene TRBV29-1 combines with J gene TRBJ2-7, with TRBD2 matching over 11 bases. This CDR3 comprises 14 residues. Looked up from germline, CDR1 is SQVTM and CDR2 is ANQGSEA. Trimming took 7 bases from V and 6 from J; bases not matched to a gene: 11. CDR3 loop: CSARLAGRKSEQYF. CDR3 DNA sequence: TGCAGCGCCCGACTAGCGGGAAGGAAAAGCGAGCAGTACTTC.

This clone was detected only a few times. This chain joins TRBV6-5 and TRBJ2-1; D is perhaps TRBD2 (6 bases). The CDR3 extends over 14 amino acids. V was cut by 6 bases and J by 4 bases, with 13 bases left in between. Per the germline V gene, CDR1 is MNHEY and CDR2 is SVGAGI. CDR3 sequence reads: CASSPGREYNEQFF. Here the CDR3 DNA reads TGTGCCAGCAGCCCGGGACGGGAGTACAATGAGCAGTTCTTC.

V is TRBV28 and J is TRBJ2-2, with 11 positions matching TRBD1. The V segment lost 0 bases and the J segment 4 bases; nucleotides outside the gene matches: 1. Germline V gene data show CDR1 as MDHEN and CDR2 as SYDVKM. CDR3 size: 16 residues. This chain's CDR3 is CASSLWGTGGTGELFF. CDR3 nucleotide sequence: TGTGCCAGCAGTTTATGGGGGACAGGGGGCACCGGGGAGCTGTTTTTT.

The chain joins TRBV30 to TRBJ1-5, with TRBD1 as a possible D gene (5 bases). CDR1 is GTSNPN and CDR2 is SVGIG in the germline V gene (reference sequence). The CDR3 sequence is 14 residues long. V dropped 4 bases and J dropped 5 bases, with 15 bases sitting between them. CDR3 nucleotides: TGTGCCTGGACTGGGACCTCGGGGGATCAGCCCCAGCATTTT. Protein: CAWTGTSGDQPQHF. Drawing the rest from reference TRBV30 and TRBJ1-5, the complete variable domain is SQTIHQWPATLVQPVGSPLSLECTVEGTSNPNLYWYRQAAGRGLQLLFYSVGIGQISSEVPQNLSASRPQDRQFILSSKKLLLSDSGFYLCAWTGTSGDQPQHFGDGTRLSIL.

The chain links TRBV6-1 to TRBJ2-3, with TRBD2 identical over 12 bases. The J segment lost 6 bases and the V segment lost 3 bases, leaving 7 bases of the junction unmatched. This CDR3 contains 16 residues. Germline V lookup: CDR1 MNHNS, CDR2 SASEGT. CDR3 in DNA: TGTGCCAGCAGTGACCGGACTAGCGGGAAGGGTGATACGCAGTATTTT. Encoded protein: CASSDRTSGKGDTQYF.

V is TRBV10-3 and J is TRBJ2-7; no clear D. Per the germline V gene, CDR1 is ENHRY and CDR2 is SYGVKD. V lost 10 bases and J lost 4, with 11 bases in between. The CDR3 runs to 11 residues. CDR3 region: CASQTEYEQYF. The CDR3 bases are TGTGCCAGTCAGACGGAGTACGAGCAGTACTTC.

This chain joins TRBV27 and TRBJ2-1; 8 bases are a match to TRBD1. The CDR3 covers 15 residues. J gave up 5 bases and V 7 bases, and 10 bases lay outside the gene matches. Germline lookup yields CDR1 MNHEY and CDR2 SMNVEV (reference sequence). CDR3 bases: TGTGCCAGCACTCGTTTCAGGACAGGGAACAATGAGCAGTTCTTC. It is translated as CASTRFRTGNNEQFF.

This clone turned up a few times. The V call is TRBV4-1, the J call TRBJ2-3; 9 bases line up with TRBD2. Germline V lookup: CDR1 MGHRA, CDR2 YSYEKL. J lost 5 bases, V lost 1 base, and 10 bases had no gene match. The CDR3 has 17 residues. CDR3 amino acids: CASSQGAGGPGGDTQYF. DNA of the CDR3: TGCGCCAGCAGCCAAGGGGCGGGAGGGCCTGGAGGAGATACGCAGTATTTT.

The rearrangement links TRBV7-8 to TRBJ2-1, with TRBD1 matching over 11 bases. This CDR3 region has 16 residues. Germline V gene lookup returns CDR1 SGHVS and CDR2 FQNEAQ. The junction had 7 bases not matched to a gene; V was cut back by 5 bases and J by 4 bases. The CDR3 sequence is CASSGGQGAHYNEQFF. CDR3 sequence (DNA): TGTGCCAGCAGCGGTGGACAGGGGGCGCATTACAATGAGCAGTTCTTC.

The rearrangement links TRBV7-9 to TRBJ1-4; the match to TRBD1 covers 9 bases. The V gene's germline CDR1 is SEHNR and CDR2 FQNEAQ (reference sequence). Trimming removed 5 bases from V and 7 bases from J; junction bases left unmatched: 8. The CDR3 has 15 residues. This chain's CDR3 is CASSRQQGAGEKLFF. DNA of the CDR3: TGTGCCAGCAGCCGTCAACAGGGGGCGGGTGAAAAACTGTTTTTT.